This TCR beta chain was captured in a study of cytomegalovirus exposure and HLA in healthy donors. V lost 1 base to trimming and J lost 3 bases, with 10 bases between them. The CDR3 contains 14 residues. The germline V gene encodes CDR1 SEHNR and CDR2 FQNEAQ (reference sequence). 60 Vbeta and 13 Jbeta primers were used in PCR. Only in-frame clones appear in the TCRdb table, and some are missing; sequencing was by immunoSEQ multiplex PCR. This repertoire shows 150,000 to 200,000 clones, 70% to 90% found once; its top ten account for 9.3%. The specimen sequenced was PBMCs. J is TRBJ2-7 and V is TRBV7-9, with a tentative D call TRBD2 (6 bases). This clonotype originated in a man aged 18 to 29 in good health and CMV-seropositive. In DNA form, the CDR3 reads TGTGCCAGCAGCTTAGTAGGCGGGAACTACGAGCAGTACTTC. This encodes CASSLVGGNYEQYF.